This T cell receptor beta chain originates from a study of blood T cell repertoires in COVID-19. The CDR3 sequence is 16 residues long. Enrollment of patients from Seattle took place during active infection, with longitudinal follow-up. Original data processing: Quantification of nucleated cells was approximated via reference gene primer amplification. Produced via immunoSEQ multiplex PCR; TCRdb's table is partial and in-frame only. V, J and clone size were drawn from that table, and D and trimming were deduced from the DNA. Of about 160,000 clones listed, 80% to 90% are singletons. The TCR was taken from a woman between 45 and 60 years old with COVID-19, enrolled during active disease. The sample comprised peripheral blood. The chain uses TRBV21-1 and TRBJ1-1. TRBV21-1 is a pseudogene locus. CDR3 in DNA: TGTGCCAGCAGCAAAGTAGAGGGAACTATGAACACTGAAGCTTTCTTT. Protein sequence: CASSKVEGTMNTEAFF.